This TCR beta chain was sequenced during a study of human T cells and chemical hapten exposure. Overall study: Alopecia areata, totalis or universalis affected patients who were mostly female. Study-level points and caveats: Patch test scores rose with PT1 expanded TCR counts, a positive correlation. Expanded TCRs grouped into significantly more large CDR3 similarity clusters than controls produced.

Unique molecular identifiers were affixed to discrete cDNA molecules within the library. TCRdb fed the RACE reads into MiXCR, producing one record per CDR3 protein. The sample carries tens of thousands of distinct CDR3 sequences, approximately 8% recorded once. The sample holds many counts of this clonotype. Its antigen is not known. The time point is: patch test 1, 2 weeks after DPC sensitization. Treatment denoted: therapeutic diphenylcyclopropenone sensitization with weekly scalp DPC. The clonotype comes from a woman younger than 45 with alopecia areata. Some clones in this sample may be carry-over from other donors' samples. Sequencing used whole blood, obtained in connection with sensitization to the hapten diphenylcyclopropenone (DPC).

CDR3 protein: CASSLVLGDEQFF. In nucleotides, the CDR3 is TGTGCCAGCAGCTTAGTCCTGGGGGATGAGCAGTTCTTC. This chain joins TRBV7-8 and TRBJ2-1; perhaps D is TRBD1 or TRBD2 (5 bases each). V lost 1 base to trimming and J lost 8 bases, with 9 bases between them. The CDR3 has 13 residues. Germline CDR1 SGHVS, CDR2 FQNEAQ.